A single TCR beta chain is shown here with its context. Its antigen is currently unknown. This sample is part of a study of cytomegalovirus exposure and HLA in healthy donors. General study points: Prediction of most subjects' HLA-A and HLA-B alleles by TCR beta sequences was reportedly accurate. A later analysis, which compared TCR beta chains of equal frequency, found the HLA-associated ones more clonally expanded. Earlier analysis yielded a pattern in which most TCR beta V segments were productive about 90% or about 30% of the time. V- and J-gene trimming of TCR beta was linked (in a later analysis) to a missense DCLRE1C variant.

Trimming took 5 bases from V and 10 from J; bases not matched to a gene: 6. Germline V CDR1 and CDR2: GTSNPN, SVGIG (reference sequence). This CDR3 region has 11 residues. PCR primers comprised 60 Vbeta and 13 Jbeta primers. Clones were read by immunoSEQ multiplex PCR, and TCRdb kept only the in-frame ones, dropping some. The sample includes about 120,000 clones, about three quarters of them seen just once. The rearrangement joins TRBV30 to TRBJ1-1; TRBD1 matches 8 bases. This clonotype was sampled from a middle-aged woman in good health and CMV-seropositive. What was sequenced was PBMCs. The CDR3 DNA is TGTGCCTGGGGACAGGGCATGAGAGCTTTCTTT. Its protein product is CAWGQGMRAFF.